This TCR beta chain was identified during a study of T-cell reconstitution after alpha-beta-depleted transplantation in children. This clonotype was seen repeatedly, ten times or more. In germline, CDR1 is LGHNA, CDR2 YNFKEQ. Trimming removed 5 bases at V and 0 bases at J, with 8 bases between. The CDR3 extends over 14 amino acids. As it was prepared, the TCRbeta library received unique molecular identifiers. MiXCR, run by TCRdb on the PCR reads, gives a single entry per CDR3 protein. Of over 200,000 distinct CDR3 sequences listed, approximately 10% are singletons. This specimen was PBMCs, taken before TCRalphabeta/CD19-depleted stem cell transplant. The gene calls are TRBV4-2 and TRBJ1-5; the D is unclear. The sequence was collected from a child under two years old with acute myeloid leukemia, due to receive a stem cell transplant. DNA for the CDR3: TGTGCCAGCAGCGTCCGGTATAGCAATCAGCCCCAGCATTTT. Encoded protein: CASSVRYSNQPQHF.